This T cell receptor (beta chain) was sequenced during a study of identical twins. Study findings and constraints: Fewer insertions characterized abundant cord blood beta clonotypes, whereas memory repertoires showed none.

At least ten counts were recorded for this clonotype. Its antigen is currently unknown. The CDR3 totals 13 residues. The ends lost 7 bases at V and 6 bases at J; junction bases unmatched: 5. Germline-derived CDR1 and CDR2 are SQVTM and ANQGSEA. Template switching added a universal primer site; cDNA carried unique molecular identifiers. MiXCR, applied by TCRdb to the 5' RACE reads, yields one record per CDR3 protein. The sample contains about 570,000 distinct CDR3 sequences, 9.6% of which appear only once. These data were likewise used in another study, on yellow fever vaccine responses in identical twins. That paper adds: The authors reported partly convergent, partly personalized vaccine responses in identical twins.

The V call is TRBV29-1, the J call TRBJ2-4; TRBD2 matches at 11 bases. The sequenced material came from PBMCs. The receptor was isolated from a woman aged 18-29 years in good health. The CDR3 reads CSGLTSGRNIQYF. CDR3 DNA: TGCAGCGGCCTTACTAGCGGGAGAAACATTCAGTACTTC.